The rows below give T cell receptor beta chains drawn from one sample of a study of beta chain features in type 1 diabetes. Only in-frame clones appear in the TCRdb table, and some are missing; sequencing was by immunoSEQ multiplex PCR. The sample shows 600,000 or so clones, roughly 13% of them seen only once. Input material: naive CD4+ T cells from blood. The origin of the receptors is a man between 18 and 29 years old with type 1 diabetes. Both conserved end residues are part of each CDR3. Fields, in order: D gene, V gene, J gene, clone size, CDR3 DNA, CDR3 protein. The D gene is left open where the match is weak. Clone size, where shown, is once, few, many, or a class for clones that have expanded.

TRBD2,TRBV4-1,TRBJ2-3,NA,TGCGCCAGCAGCCAAGTCCCTCCCTCGACTAGCGGATTCACAGATACGCAGTATTTT,CASSQVPPSTSGFTDTQYF
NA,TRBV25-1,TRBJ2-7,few,TGTGCCAGCAGCGAAGGAGCTCTCCGCTCGGGTGAGCAGTACTTC,CASSEGALRSGEQYF
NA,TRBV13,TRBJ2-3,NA,TGTGCCAGCAGCTTACGGCGGGCCACGGGCACAGATACGCAGTATTTT,CASSLRRATGTDTQYF
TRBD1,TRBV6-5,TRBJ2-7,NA,TGTGCCAGCAGTGACAGGGACTCCTACGAGCAGTACTTC,CASSDRDSYEQYF
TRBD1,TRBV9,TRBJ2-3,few,TGTGCCAGCAACCCCCAACCCGGGACAGGGCTTCAGGTCACAGATACGCAGTATTTT,CASNPQPGTGLQVTDTQYF
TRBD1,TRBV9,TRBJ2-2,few,TGTGCCAGCACCAGACAGGGGAGTGGCGCGAACACCGGGGAGCTGTTTTTT,CASTRQGSGANTGELFF
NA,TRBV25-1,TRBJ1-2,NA,TGTGCCAGCAGTTACGGGACATCGGTCTGGGGCTACACCTTC,CASSYGTSVWGYTF
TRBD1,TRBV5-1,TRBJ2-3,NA,TGCGCCAGCAGCCAGGGGGCGTGGGATACGCAGTATTTT,CASSQGAWDTQYF
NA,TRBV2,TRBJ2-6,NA,TGTGCCAGCAGTGATTTTATGAGCCTCTCTGGGGCCAACGTCCTGACTTTC,CASSDFMSLSGANVLTF
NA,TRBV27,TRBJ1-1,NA,TGTGCCAGCACCCCAATGGCTAATGTGTACACTGAAGCTTTCTTT,CASTPMANVYTEAFF
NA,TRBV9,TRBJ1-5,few,TGTGCCAGCAGCGTAGATCCCAATCAGCCCCAGCATTTT,CASSVDPNQPQHF
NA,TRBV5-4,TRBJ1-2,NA,TGTGCCAGCAGCTTGGATAACTATGGCTACACCTTC,CASSLDNYGYTF
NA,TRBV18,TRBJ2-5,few,TGTGCCAGCTCACTAGACGTGAAAGAGACCCAGTACTTC,CASSLDVKETQYF
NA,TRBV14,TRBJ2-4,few,TGTGCCAGCAGCCAGTATCCCGGGGGAAACATTCAGTACTTC,CASSQYPGGNIQYF
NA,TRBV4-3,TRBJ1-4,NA,TGCGCCAGCAGCCGGGCCTGGGGGGGCAGGGAGGAGGAAAAACTGTTTTTT,CASSRAWGGREEEKLFF
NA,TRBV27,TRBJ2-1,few,TGTGCCAGCAGTTTCGGGTCTTGGGGATTATACAATGAGCAGTTCTTC,CASSFGSWGLYNEQFF
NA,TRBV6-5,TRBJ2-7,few,TGTGCCAGCAGTTACTCCTCCGGGCGCGGTTACGAGCAGTACTTC,CASSYSSGRGYEQYF
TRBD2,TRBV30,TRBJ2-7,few,TGTGCCTGGAGAAGGGCTAGCGGGGGCCGGGAGCAGTACTTC,CAWRRASGGREQYF
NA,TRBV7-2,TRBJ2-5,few,TGTGCCAGCAGCTCCGCGGCGTTCTTCGAGACCCAGTACTTC,CASSSAAFFETQYF
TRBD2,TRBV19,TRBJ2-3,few,TGTGCCAGTACTACTAGCGGGAGTACAGATACGCAGTATTTT,CASTTSGSTDTQYF
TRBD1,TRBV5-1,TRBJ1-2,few,TGCGCCAGCAGCCCAGGGGACAGGAATGGCTACACCTTC,CASSPGDRNGYTF
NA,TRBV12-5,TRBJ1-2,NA,TGTGCTAGTGGTTTGGTACCTAACCAAATGGACGGCTACACCTTC,CASGLVPNQMDGYTF
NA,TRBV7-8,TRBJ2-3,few,TGTGCCAGCAGCTCGTCTAGGCCCACAGATACGCAGTATTTT,CASSSSRPTDTQYF
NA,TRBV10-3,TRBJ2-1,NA,TGTGCCATCAGACCCGGGACCCGGGGAGATGAGCAGTTCTTC,CAIRPGTRGDEQFF
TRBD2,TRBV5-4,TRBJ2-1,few,TGTGCCAGCAGCTCGGGACTAGCGACCTACAATGAGCAGTTCTTC,CASSSGLATYNEQFF
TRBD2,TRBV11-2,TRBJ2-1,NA,TGTGCCAGCAGCTTCTTAGCGGGGCTACCCAGCAATGAGCAGTTCTTC,CASSFLAGLPSNEQFF
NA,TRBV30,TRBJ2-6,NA,TGTGCCAGAGCCGGGATTAGCTCTGGGGCCAACGTCCTGACTTTC,CARAGISSGANVLTF
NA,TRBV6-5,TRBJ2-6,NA,TGTGCCAGCAGTTTGACAGGGAGGTCAGGGGCCAACGTCCTGACTTTC,CASSLTGRSGANVLTF
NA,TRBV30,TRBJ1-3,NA,TGTGCCTGGAGTCGTACAAGGGCTGGAAACACCATATATTTT,CAWSRTRAGNTIYF
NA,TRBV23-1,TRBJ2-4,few,TGCGCCAGCAGTCAATTCAAGTACATTCAGTACTTC,CASSQFKYIQYF
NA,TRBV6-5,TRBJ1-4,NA,TGTGCCAGCAGTCCCCCCAGGAAACTGTTTTTT,CASSPPRKLFF
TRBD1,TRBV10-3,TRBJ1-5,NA,TGTGCCATATCGGACAGGCTCAGCAATCAGCCCCAGCATTTT,CAISDRLSNQPQHF
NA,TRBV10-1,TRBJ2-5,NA,TGCGCCAGCAGAAGGCTGAGTTCAGAAGAGACCCAGTACTTC,CASRRLSSEETQYF
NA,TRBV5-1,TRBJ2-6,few,TGCGCCAGCAGCTTGCTGATCTCTGTGGCCAACGTCCTGACTTTC,CASSLLISVANVLTF
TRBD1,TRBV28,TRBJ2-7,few,TGTGCCAGCAGCCGCCGGACAGGCCCCTACGAGCAGTACTTC,CASSRRTGPYEQYF
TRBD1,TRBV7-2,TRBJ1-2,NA,TGTGCCAGCAGCGCCCCGGGACAGGTCATTTCTGGCTACACCTTC,CASSAPGQVISGYTF
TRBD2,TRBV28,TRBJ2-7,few,TGTGCCAGCAGTTCTCCCGGGACTAGCGTAAACGAGCAGTACTTC,CASSSPGTSVNEQYF
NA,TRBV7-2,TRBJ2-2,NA,TGTGCCAGCAGCTTAGTTATAACCGGGGAGCTGTTTTTT,CASSLVITGELFF
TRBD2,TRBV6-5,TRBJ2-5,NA,TGTGCCAGCAGCCCCAGGGAGGGAGAGACCCAGTACTTC,CASSPREGETQYF
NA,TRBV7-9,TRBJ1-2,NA,TGTGCCAGCAGCTTAGTGGGGGAACTGGGAAACTATGGCTACACCTTC,CASSLVGELGNYGYTF
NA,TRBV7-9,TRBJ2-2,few,TGTGCCAGCGGAAGCCTTCCCTTTCCCACCACCGGGGAGCTGTTTTTT,CASGSLPFPTTGELFF
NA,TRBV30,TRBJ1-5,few,TGTGCCTGGAGTGTTGGGGGTGGACAGCCCCAGCATTTT,CAWSVGGGQPQHF
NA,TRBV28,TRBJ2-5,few,TGTGCCAGCAGTTTGTTCGGGATGAGGACCCAGTACTTC,CASSLFGMRTQYF
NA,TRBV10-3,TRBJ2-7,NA,TGTGCCATCAGACGGACGTACCCGACCTACGAGCAGTACTTC,CAIRRTYPTYEQYF
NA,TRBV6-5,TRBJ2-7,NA,TGTGCCAGCAACAGCCCCTACGAGCAGTACTTC,CASNSPYEQYF
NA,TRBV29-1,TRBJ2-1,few,TGCAGCGTTGGGAGGGCCCACTCCTACAATGAGCAGTTCTTC,CSVGRAHSYNEQFF
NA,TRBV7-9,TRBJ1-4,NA,TGTGCCAGCAGCTTAGAAGTGTGGGGCAGTACGGGAAAACTGTTTTTT,CASSLEVWGSTGKLFF
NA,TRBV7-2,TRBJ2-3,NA,TGTGCCAGCAGCTTCATTCCAGCGGGCCTTAGCACAGATACGCAGTATTTT,CASSFIPAGLSTDTQYF